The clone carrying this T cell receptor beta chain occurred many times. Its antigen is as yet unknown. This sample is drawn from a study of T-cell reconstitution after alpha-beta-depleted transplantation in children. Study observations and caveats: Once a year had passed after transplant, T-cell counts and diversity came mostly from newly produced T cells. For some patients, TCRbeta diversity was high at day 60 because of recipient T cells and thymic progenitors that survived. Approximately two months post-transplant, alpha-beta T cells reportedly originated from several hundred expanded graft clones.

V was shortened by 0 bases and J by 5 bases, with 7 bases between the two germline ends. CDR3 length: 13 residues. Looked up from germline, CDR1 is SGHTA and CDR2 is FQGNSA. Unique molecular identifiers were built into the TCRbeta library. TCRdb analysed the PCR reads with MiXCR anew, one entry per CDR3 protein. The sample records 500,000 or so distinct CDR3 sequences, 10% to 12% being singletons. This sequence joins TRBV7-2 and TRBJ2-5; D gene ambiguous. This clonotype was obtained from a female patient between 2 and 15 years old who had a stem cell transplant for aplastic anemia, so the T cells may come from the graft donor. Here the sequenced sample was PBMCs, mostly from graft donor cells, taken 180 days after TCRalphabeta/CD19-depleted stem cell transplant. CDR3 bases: TGTGCCAGCAGCTTAGCGGGATTGGAGACCCAGTACTTC. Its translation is CASSLAGLETQYF. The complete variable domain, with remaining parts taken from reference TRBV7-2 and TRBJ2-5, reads GAGVSQSPSNKVTEKGKDVELRCDPISGHTALYWYRQSLGQGLEFLIYFQGNSAPDKSGLPSDRFSAERTGGSVSTLTIQRTQQEDSAVYLCASSLAGLETQYFGPGTRLLVL.